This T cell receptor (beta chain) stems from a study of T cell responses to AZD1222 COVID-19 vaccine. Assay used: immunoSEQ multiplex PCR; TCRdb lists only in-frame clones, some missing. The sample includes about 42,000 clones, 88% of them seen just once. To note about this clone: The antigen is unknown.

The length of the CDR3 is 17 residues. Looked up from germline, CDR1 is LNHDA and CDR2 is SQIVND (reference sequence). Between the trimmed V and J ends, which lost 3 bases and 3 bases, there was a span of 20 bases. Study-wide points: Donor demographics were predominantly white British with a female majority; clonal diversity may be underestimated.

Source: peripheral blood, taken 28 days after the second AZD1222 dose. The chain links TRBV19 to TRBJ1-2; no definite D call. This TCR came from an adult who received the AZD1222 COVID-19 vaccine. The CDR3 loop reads CASSIQSGQEGYYGYTF. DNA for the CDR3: TGTGCCAGTAGTATTCAGAGCGGGCAGGAGGGATACTATGGCTACACCTTC.